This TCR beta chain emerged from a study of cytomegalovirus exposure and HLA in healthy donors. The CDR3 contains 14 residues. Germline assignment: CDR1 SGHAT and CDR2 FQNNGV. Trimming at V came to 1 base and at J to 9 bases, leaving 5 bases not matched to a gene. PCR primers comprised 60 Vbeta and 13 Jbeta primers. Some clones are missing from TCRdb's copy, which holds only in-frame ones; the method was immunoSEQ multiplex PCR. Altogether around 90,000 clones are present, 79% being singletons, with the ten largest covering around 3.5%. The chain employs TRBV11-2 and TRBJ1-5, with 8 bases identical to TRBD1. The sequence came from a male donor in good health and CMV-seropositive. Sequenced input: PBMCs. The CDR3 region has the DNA TGTGCCAGCAGCTTAGCGCAGGGGGCATCGCCCCAGCATTTT. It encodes CASSLAQGASPQHF.